This T cell receptor (beta chain) is drawn from a study of cytomegalovirus exposure and HLA in healthy donors. Study results and caveats: It was reported in a later analysis that an Asian-associated ancestry cluster showed fewer N-insertions than the 666-donor mean.

PCR used 60 Vbeta primers and 13 Jbeta primers. The assay was immunoSEQ multiplex PCR, and TCRdb's table has in-frame clones only and misses some. Of 100,000 to 150,000 clones in the sample, roughly 75% were seen once. The CDR3 runs 13 residues. The ends were cut back, 6 bases at V and 2 bases at J, with 10 bases in the middle. Germline CDR1 is MNHEY and CDR2 is SVGAGI. This clone was observed once. Its matching antigen is unknown. Sequencing was performed on PBMCs. This clonotype was obtained from a man aged 30 to 39 in good health and CMV-seropositive. This chain connects TRBV6-5 to TRBJ2-5, with a possible D match to TRBD1 (5 bases). CDR3 loop: CASRRQRQETQYF. CDR3 coding DNA: TGTGCCAGCAGAAGACAGAGACAAGAGACCCAGTACTTC.